This passage covers 13 T cell receptor beta chains from one sample sequenced in a study of cytomegalovirus exposure and HLA in healthy donors. Generated by immunoSEQ multiplex PCR, the TCRdb table keeps only in-frame clones and is missing some. The repertoire has roughly 73,000 clones, 90% to 95% of them found once; the top ten carry approximately 3.5%. The sample was PBMCs. The origin of the receptors is a man younger than 35 in good health and CMV-seronegative.

The V call is TRBV28, the J call TRBJ1-2; possibly TRBD1 for D (5 bases). Germline V gene data show CDR1 as MDHEN and CDR2 as SYDVKM. V lost 6 bases, J lost 5 bases, and 19 bases lay in between. There are 15 residues in the CDR3. The CDR3 loop reads CASSQLTGERYGYTF. In DNA, the CDR3 is TGTGCCAGCAGCCAACTGACGGGGGAGCGTTATGGCTACACCTTC.

This clone was recorded only once. The rearrangement joins TRBV5-1 to TRBJ2-2, with 8 bases aligning to TRBD1. The V and J ends lost 6 bases and 4 bases, in that order; junction bases with no gene match: 5. The CDR3 contains 14 residues. Germline V gives CDR1 SGHRS, CDR2 YFSETQ. Here the CDR3 DNA reads TGCGCCAGCAAGCAAACAGGGGGCACCGGGGAGCTGTTTTTT. It translates to CASKQTGGTGELFF. The variable domain in full, with the rest retrieved from reference TRBV5-1 and TRBJ2-2, is KAGVTQTPRYLIKTRGQQVTLSCSPISGHRSVSWYQQTPGQGLQFLFEYFSETQRNKGNFPGRFSGRQFSNSRSEMNVSTLELGDSALYLCASKQTGGTGELFFGEGSRLTVL.

The chain carries TRBV4-3 and TRBJ2-4, with 8 bases matching TRBD1. There are 15 residues in the CDR3. Trimming took 3 bases from V and 5 from J; bases not matched to a gene: 6. Germline V CDR1 and CDR2: LGHNA, YSLEER. The CDR3 spells CASSHEGTGQNIQYF. CDR3 sequence (DNA): TGCGCCAGCAGCCATGAAGGGACAGGACAAAACATTCAGTACTTC.

The rearrangement links TRBV18 to TRBJ2-7; 12 bases align to TRBD1. Unmatched junction bases numbered 1, after V lost 4 bases and J lost 3 bases. CDR1 is KGHSH, CDR2 LQKENI, per germline. The CDR3 extends over 14 amino acids. The CDR3: CASSRDRGLYEQYF. The CDR3 DNA is TGTGCCAGCTCACGGGACAGGGGGCTCTACGAGCAGTACTTC.

The V and J genes are TRBV9 and TRBJ1-3; D is uncertain. The CDR3 contains 16 residues. Looked up from germline, CDR1 is SGDLS and CDR2 is YYNGEE. V lost 4 bases, J lost 0 bases, and 14 bases lay in between. CDR3 nucleotides: TGTGCCAGCAGCCCGGGAGGACCCTACTCTGGAAACACCATATATTTT. As protein: CASSPGGPYSGNTIYF.

V gene TRBV25-1 combines with J gene TRBJ2-1; no clear D gene. The CDR3 is 13 amino acids. The V and J ends lost 5 bases and 12 bases respectively, with 17 bases between them. Looked up from germline, CDR1 is MGHDK and CDR2 is SYGVNS. In DNA, the CDR3 is TGTGCCAGCAGTCCCCACCCAGGTTCATGGCAGTTCTTC. It codes for CASSPHPGSWQFF.

The V gene is TRBV2, the J gene TRBJ1-1; TRBD1 matches 7 bases. V lost 6 bases and J lost 5; bases outside the gene matches: 6. CDR3 size: 13 residues. Germline loops: CDR1 SNHLY, CDR2 FYNNEI. The CDR3 protein is CASRETGTTEAFF. The CDR3 nucleotides read TGTGCCAGCAGGGAGACAGGGACTACTGAAGCTTTCTTT.

The chain combines TRBV11-2 with TRBJ2-7; 7 bases are a match to TRBD1. CDR3 length: 12 residues. Unmatched junction bases numbered 0, after V lost 4 bases and J lost 3 bases. The germline V gene has CDR1 SGHAT and CDR2 FQNNGV. The DNA for the CDR3 is TGTGCCAGCAGCTGGGACAGCTACGAGCAGTACTTC. Protein product: CASSWDSYEQYF.

In its sample, this clone was seen a few times. The chain carries TRBV6-5 and TRBJ1-1; a possible D gene is TRBD1 (5 bases). V was shortened by 4 bases and J by 4 bases, with 16 bases between the two germline ends. The CDR3 contains 15 residues. Germline V gene data show CDR1 as MNHEY and CDR2 as SVGAGI. CDR3: CASSSYPDRATEAFF. The CDR3 nucleotides read TGTGCCAGCAGTTCCTACCCCGACAGAGCCACTGAAGCTTTCTTT.

The chain recombines TRBV27 with TRBJ2-7; maybe TRBD1 (6 bases). Germline CDR1 MNHEY, CDR2 SMNVEV (reference sequence). V was shortened by 6 bases and J by 1 base, with 22 bases between the two germline ends. The CDR3 is 17 residues long. The CDR3 loop is CASRETQGGPESYEQYF. DNA for the CDR3: TGTGCCAGCAGAGAGACACAGGGTGGCCCTGAGTCCTACGAGCAGTACTTC.

The chain employs TRBV19 and TRBJ2-1; the D gene is possibly TRBD2 (6 bases). The CDR3 sequence is 15 residues long. Looked up from germline, CDR1 is LNHDA and CDR2 is SQIVND (reference sequence). V lost 6 bases, J lost 2 bases, and 14 bases lay in between. The CDR3 is CASRSGVAPYNEQFF. Written as DNA, the CDR3 is TGTGCCAGTAGATCGGGGGTAGCCCCCTACAATGAGCAGTTCTTC.

The V and J genes are TRBV30 and TRBJ1-3, with TRBD1 as a possible D gene (5 bases). Germline values: CDR1 GTSNPN, CDR2 SVGIG (reference sequence). The germline V and J ends were trimmed by 4 bases and 8 bases, with 21 bases remaining between them. This CDR3 contains 15 residues. CDR3 bases: TGTGCCTGGAATGCCTTAGGGGTTAGAGGAGACACCATATATTTT. As protein: CAWNALGVRGDTIYF.

The rearrangement links TRBV6-5 to TRBJ2-7, with D perhaps matching TRBD1 (5 bases). The CDR3 is made up of 14 amino acids. Germline loops: CDR1 MNHEY, CDR2 SVGAGI. Trimming stripped 2 bases from V and 6 bases from J, with 14 bases between. CDR3 sequence: CASSYSPGLSEQYF. DNA for the CDR3: TGTGCCAGCAGTTACAGCCCAGGGTTATCCGAGCAGTACTTC.